The 13 T cell receptor beta chains reported below all come from one sample, sequenced in a study of T-cell reconstitution after alpha-beta-depleted transplantation in children. Unique molecular identifiers were built into the TCRbeta library. TCRdb called the PCR reads again in MiXCR, with one record for every CDR3 protein. The top ten clones hold approximately 5% of a sample with some 830,000 distinct CDR3 sequences, approximately 15% of them seen once. Sequenced here: PBMCs, mostly from graft donor cells, sampled 360 days after TCRalphabeta/CD19-depleted stem cell transplant. The origin of the receptors is a male patient younger than 18 who had a stem cell transplant for acute lymphoblastic leukemia, so the T cells may come from the graft donor.

This clonotype has a handful of counts. This chain links TRBV19 with TRBJ2-1; 9 positions agree with TRBD2. V gave up 6 bases and J gave up 5 bases; unmatched junction bases: 8. Germline lookup yields CDR1 LNHDA and CDR2 SQIVND (reference sequence). This CDR3 has 15 residues. DNA for the CDR3: TGTGCCAGTAGGACCGGACTAGCGAAGAACAATGAGCAGTTCTTC. Its protein is CASRTGLAKNNEQFF.

This clonotype appeared a few times. The V call is TRBV18, the J call TRBJ2-5; possible D gene TRBD1, 6 bases. Trimming pared 2 bases from V and 0 bases from J, leaving 19 bases between. The CDR3 loop spans 18 amino acids. CDR1 is KGHSH and CDR2 is LQKENI in the germline V gene. The chain's CDR3 is CASSPELLDRPYQETQYF. CDR3 DNA: TGTGCCAGCTCACCAGAGTTACTAGACAGGCCGTACCAAGAGACCCAGTACTTC.

There are many counts of this clonotype. This rearrangement joins TRBV7-9 to TRBJ1-1; D call uncertain. This CDR3 is built from 13 residues. Germline loops: CDR1 SEHNR, CDR2 FQNEAQ (reference sequence). The V end lost 2 bases, the J end lost 6 bases, and 10 bases lay between the germline ends. This CDR3 is CASSLYPPAEAFF. The CDR3 DNA is TGTGCCAGCAGCTTATATCCCCCCGCTGAAGCTTTCTTT.

The V gene is TRBV20-1, the J gene TRBJ2-7; D is perhaps TRBD1 or TRBD2 (5 bases each). The CDR3 runs 15 residues. Germline CDR1 reads DFQATT; CDR2 reads SNEGSKA (reference sequence). Trimming removed 5 bases from V and 2 bases from J, with 19 bases in between. CDR3 amino acids: CSADWYGGEAYEQYF. The CDR3 coding sequence is TGCAGTGCTGATTGGTATGGGGGAGAGGCCTACGAGCAGTACTTC.

Only a few counts were recorded for this clonotype. The rearrangement uses TRBV5-6 and TRBJ2-6; D might be TRBD1 (6 bases). In germline, CDR1 is SGHDT, CDR2 YYEEEE. CDR3 size: 17 residues. Trimming removed 0 bases from V and 2 bases from J, with 12 bases in between. This chain's CDR3 is CASSLGPTGPGANVLTF. The DNA of the CDR3 is TGTGCCAGCAGCTTGGGACCCACAGGGCCTGGGGCCAACGTCCTGACTTTC.

This clonotype was picked up many times. V gene TRBV5-1 combines with J gene TRBJ2-1; 9 nucleotides align to TRBD1. Germline CDR1 reads SGHRS; CDR2 reads YFSETQ. The V and J ends lost 4 bases and 6 bases, in that order; junction bases with no gene match: 2. The CDR3 sequence is 13 residues long. CDR3 sequence: CASSRQGGNEQFF. The DNA of the CDR3 is TGCGCCAGCAGCAGACAGGGGGGCAATGAGCAGTTCTTC.

This clonotype was found a few times. The chain combines TRBV12-3 or TRBV12-4 with TRBJ2-5, with 12 bases that match TRBD1. The ends lost 1 base at V and 6 bases at J; junction bases unmatched: 6. This CDR3 contains 16 residues. The chain's CDR3 is CASSLGGTGGGKTQYF. The CDR3 DNA reads TGTGCCAGCAGTTTAGGCGGGACAGGGGGCGGAAAGACCCAGTACTTC.

Here the CDR3 reads CASSLIAGGTDTQYF. Written as DNA, the CDR3 is TGTGCCAGCAGTTTAATAGCGGGGGGCACAGATACGCAGTATTTT. The chain is built from TRBV28 and TRBJ2-3, with TRBD2 identical over 9 bases. Germline V gene sequence: CDR1 MDHEN, CDR2 SYDVKM. The CDR3 extends over 15 amino acids. Trimming at V came to 2 bases and at J to 1 base, leaving 1 base not matched to a gene. Drawing the rest from reference TRBV28 and TRBJ2-3, the complete variable domain is DVKVTQSSRYLVKRTGEKVFLECVQDMDHENMFWYRQDPGLGLRLIYFSYDVKMKEKGDIPEGYSVSREKKERFSLILESASTNQTSMYLCASSLIAGGTDTQYFGPGTRLTVL.

The rearrangement uses TRBV7-2 and TRBJ2-3, with TRBD2 matching 9 bases. The V segment lost 0 bases and the J segment 5 bases; nucleotides outside the gene matches: 12. CDR3 length: 18 residues. Germline assignment: CDR1 SGHTA and CDR2 FQGNSA. The CDR3 DNA sequence: TGTGCCAGCAGCTTAGCGCGATTAGCGGGAGCCTTCGAAGATACGCAGTATTTT. Translation: CASSLARLAGAFEDTQYF.

The chain combines TRBV12-3 or TRBV12-4 with TRBJ1-2; maybe TRBD1 (5 bases). Trimming removed 3 bases from V and 5 bases from J, with 10 bases in between. The length of the CDR3 is 13 residues. CDR3 nucleotides: TGTGCCAGCAGTTTTGACAGCTTGTATGGCTACACCTTC. It translates to CASSFDSLYGYTF.

V is TRBV6-5 and J is TRBJ2-5; D remains ambiguous. CDR1 and CDR2 (germline): MNHEY, SVGAGI. The CDR3 sequence is 14 residues long. With 2 bases removed from V and 0 bases from J, the gap between germline ends came to 7 bases. The CDR3 protein is CASSYDRHQETQYF. CDR3 bases: TGTGCCAGCAGTTACGACCGTCACCAAGAGACCCAGTACTTC.

This chain links TRBV4-2 with TRBJ2-1, with D perhaps TRBD2 (6 bases). The CDR3 runs to 15 residues. The V gene's germline CDR1 is LGHNA and CDR2 YNFKEQ. V lost 4 bases and J lost 4, with 14 bases in between. In DNA, the CDR3 is TGTGCCAGCAGCCCGCATACCGGGAGTTACAATGAGCAGTTCTTC. Protein sequence: CASSPHTGSYNEQFF.

This clonotype has just a few counts. The chain links TRBV24-1 to TRBJ2-7; 8 bases are a match to TRBD1. V trimming: 7 bases; J trimming: 0 bases; junction bases outside the gene matches: 7. Germline V gene lookup returns CDR1 KGHDR and CDR2 SFDVKD. The CDR3 runs to 15 residues. The CDR3 DNA sequence: TGTGCCACCAGCCGGAAGGGGACAGGCTCCTACGAGCAGTACTTC. It specifies CATSRKGTGSYEQYF.